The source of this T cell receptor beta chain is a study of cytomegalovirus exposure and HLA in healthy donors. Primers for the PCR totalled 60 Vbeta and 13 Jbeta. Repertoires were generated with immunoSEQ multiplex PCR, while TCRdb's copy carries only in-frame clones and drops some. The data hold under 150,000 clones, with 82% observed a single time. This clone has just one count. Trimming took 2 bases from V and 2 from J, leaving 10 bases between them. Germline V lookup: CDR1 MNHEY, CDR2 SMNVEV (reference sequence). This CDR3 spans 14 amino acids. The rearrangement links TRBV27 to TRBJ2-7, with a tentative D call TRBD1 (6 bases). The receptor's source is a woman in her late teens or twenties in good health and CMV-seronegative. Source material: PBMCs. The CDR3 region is CASSLLDSPYEQYF. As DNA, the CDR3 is TGTGCCAGCAGTTTACTGGACAGCCCCTACGAGCAGTACTTC.